This TCR beta chain was captured in a study of blood T cell repertoires in COVID-19. The wider study: Sites in the United States, Italy and Spain provided acute and convalescent COVID-19 samples.

Original handling: Estimates of nucleated cell counts were drawn from the amplification of reference gene primers. TCRdb keeps only in-frame clones here, not all; method: immunoSEQ multiplex PCR. For V, J and clone size, that table is used; D and trimming come from the DNA. The sample lists some 80,000 clones; about three quarters were seen once. The CDR3 runs 14 residues. V was shortened by 2 bases and J by 7 bases, with 14 bases between the two germline ends. CDR1 is SGHRS, CDR2 YFSETQ, per germline. The sequence came from a woman of 80 years or more with active or convalescent COVID-19. Sequenced input: peripheral blood. This chain uses TRBV5-1 with TRBJ2-3; possibly TRBD2 for D (5 bases). The CDR3, as DNA: TGCGCCAGCAGCTTAGCCGGGGTACTAAATACGCAGTATTTT. Its protein product is CASSLAGVLNTQYF.